The present T cell receptor beta chain was sequenced within a study of blood T cell repertoires in COVID-19. Whole-study context: The samples span acute and convalescent COVID-19 from the United States, Italy and Spain. T cells, B-cell-depleted T cells, or PBMCs supplied cDNA or gDNA.

Original processing methods: Counts of nucleated cells, estimated from reference gene primer amplification, were obtained. Sequencing was performed with immunoSEQ multiplex PCR; in TCRdb, only in-frame clones are kept and a portion is missing. D and trimming come from the DNA, and the V and J calls and clone size come from that table. The sample carries under 200,000 clones, 87% recorded once. CDR1 and CDR2 from the germline V gene are SNHLY and FYNNEI. The CDR3 is made up of 15 amino acids. V lost 3 bases, J lost 0 bases, and 12 bases lay in between. The source of this sequence is a man aged 60-69 years with active or convalescent COVID-19. What was sequenced was peripheral blood. The rearrangement uses TRBV2 and TRBJ2-7; the D gene is possibly TRBD2 (6 bases). The chain's CDR3 is CASSDRRGISYEQYF. DNA of the CDR3: TGTGCCAGCAGTGATAGACGGGGGATCTCCTACGAGCAGTACTTC.